This TCR beta chain was documented in a study of OX40 agonist ivuxolimab in advanced cancers. This clone was counted once. Antigen unknown. Study-wide findings and caveats: Partial responders treated at 0.1-3.0 mg/kg exhibited clonal expansion among the lowest measured.

The CDR3 runs to 17 residues. CDR1 PRHDT and CDR2 FYEKMQ come from the germline V gene (reference sequence). V gave up 0 bases and J gave up 2 bases; unmatched junction bases: 8. TCRdb keeps only in-frame clones here, not all; method: immunoSEQ multiplex PCR. The sample includes more than 80,000 clones, 90% to 95% of them seen just once. The source material was CD4+ or CD8+ T cells sorted from blood, sampled in a trial of the OX40 agonist ivuxolimab. The TCR sequence derives from an adult with an advanced solid tumor such as melanoma, head and neck, liver or kidney cancer. This chain connects TRBV13 to TRBJ2-3, with 7 bases that match TRBD2. The CDR3 loop is CASSLGRRETDTDTQYF. In DNA form, the CDR3 reads TGTGCCAGCAGCTTAGGCCGGCGGGAGACCGACACAGATACGCAGTATTTT.